Below are 2 T cell receptor beta chains sequenced from a single sample in a study of cytomegalovirus exposure and HLA in healthy donors. It was with 60 Vbeta and 13 Jbeta primers that the PCR ran. Assay used: immunoSEQ multiplex PCR; TCRdb lists only in-frame clones, some missing. In the table there are 150,000 to 250,000 clones, approximately 78% of which are singletons. The material sequenced was PBMCs. All receptors come from a woman in her fifties or sixties in good health and CMV-seropositive.

The CDR3 protein is CASSSGTSGRSYEQYF. Here the CDR3 DNA reads TGTGCCAGCAGCTCCGGGACTAGCGGGCGCTCCTACGAGCAGTACTTC. The chain combines TRBV7-9 with TRBJ2-7; 12 bases line up with TRBD2. J was trimmed by 0 bases and V by 4 bases; bases with no gene match: 4. Looked up from germline, CDR1 is SEHNR and CDR2 is FQNEAQ (reference sequence). The CDR3 extends over 16 amino acids.

The rearrangement joins TRBV13 to TRBJ1-1; TRBD1 matches at 10 bases. Losses at the gene ends were 3 bases for V and 3 bases for J; bases not matched to a gene: 4. The CDR3 contains 15 residues. Germline V gene data show CDR1 as PRHDT and CDR2 as FYEKMQ (reference sequence). The CDR3 region is CASSFAGTGDTEAFF. The DNA for the CDR3 is TGTGCCAGCAGCTTCGCCGGGACAGGGGACACTGAAGCTTTCTTT.